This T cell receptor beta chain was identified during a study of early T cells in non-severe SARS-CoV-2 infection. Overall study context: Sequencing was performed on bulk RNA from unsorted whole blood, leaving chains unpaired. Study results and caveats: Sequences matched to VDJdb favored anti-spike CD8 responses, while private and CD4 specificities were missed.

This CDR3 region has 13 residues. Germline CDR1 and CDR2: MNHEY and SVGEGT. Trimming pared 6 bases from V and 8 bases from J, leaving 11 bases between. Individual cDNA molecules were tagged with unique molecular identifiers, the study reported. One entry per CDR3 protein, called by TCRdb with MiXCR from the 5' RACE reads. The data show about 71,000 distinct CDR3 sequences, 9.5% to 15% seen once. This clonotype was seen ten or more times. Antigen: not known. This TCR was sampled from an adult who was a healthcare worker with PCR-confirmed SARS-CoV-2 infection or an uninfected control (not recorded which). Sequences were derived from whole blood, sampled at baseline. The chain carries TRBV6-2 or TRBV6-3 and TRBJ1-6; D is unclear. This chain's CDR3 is CASRREEYSPLHF. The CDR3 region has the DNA TGTGCCAGCAGGCGGGAGGAATATTCACCCCTCCACTTT.